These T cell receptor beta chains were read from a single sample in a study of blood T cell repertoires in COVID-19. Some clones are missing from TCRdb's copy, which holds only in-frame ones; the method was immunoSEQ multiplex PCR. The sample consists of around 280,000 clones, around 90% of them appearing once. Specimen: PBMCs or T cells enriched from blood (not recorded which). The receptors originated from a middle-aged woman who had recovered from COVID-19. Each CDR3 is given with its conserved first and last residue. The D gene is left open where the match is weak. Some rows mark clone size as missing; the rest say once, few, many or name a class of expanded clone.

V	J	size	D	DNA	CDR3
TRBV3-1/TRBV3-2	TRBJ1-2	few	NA	TGTGCCAGCAGCCAAGACTCGGTTGTCCAGGGCTGGTATGGCTACACCTTC	CASSQDSVVQGWYGYTF
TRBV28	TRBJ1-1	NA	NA	TGTGCCAGCAGTTTGGGGGGGGCACAGGCTTTCTTT	CASSLGGAQAFF
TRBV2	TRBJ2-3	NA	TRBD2	TGTGCCAGCAGTCCTAGACTAGCTCAAGATACGCAGTATTTT	CASSPRLAQDTQYF
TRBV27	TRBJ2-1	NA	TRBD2	TGTGCCAGCAGTGGGAGAGTGACTAGCGGGAGTGGCAGTGAGCAGTTCTTC	CASSGRVTSGSGSEQFF
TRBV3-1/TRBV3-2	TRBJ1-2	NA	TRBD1	TGTGCCAGCAGCCAATGGGACAGGGGGTATGGCTACACCTTC	CASSQWDRGYGYTF
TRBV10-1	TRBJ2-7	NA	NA	TGCGCCAGCAGTGAGTCAGTGGCAGGAAACTACGAGCAGTACTTC	CASSESVAGNYEQYF
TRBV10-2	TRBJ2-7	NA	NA	TGCGCCAGCAGTGAGTCAGGACTGCTTAGCAGCTCCTACGAGCAGTACTTC	CASSESGLLSSSYEQYF
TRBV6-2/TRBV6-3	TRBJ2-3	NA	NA	TGTGCCAGCACCCCCGGCGGTAGTAGATCTGATACGCAGTATTTT	CASTPGGSRSDTQYF
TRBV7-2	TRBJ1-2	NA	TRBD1	TGTGCCAGCAGCTTAGATTTTCCAGGGGGCAGTCATGGCTACACCTTC	CASSLDFPGGSHGYTF
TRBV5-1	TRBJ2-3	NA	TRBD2	TGCGCCAGCAGCTCCTCACCGGGAGGTGCCACAGATACGCAGTATTTT	CASSSSPGGATDTQYF
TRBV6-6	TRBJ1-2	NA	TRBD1	TGTGCCAGCAGCGGACAGGGGGCCGATTATGGCTACACCTTC	CASSGQGADYGYTF
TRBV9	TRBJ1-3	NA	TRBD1	TGTGCCAGCAGCGTAGGTGGGACAGGGGCTGGAAACACCATATATTTT	CASSVGGTGAGNTIYF
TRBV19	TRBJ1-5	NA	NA	TGTGCCAGTATAATGCAGTCGGGGAGCAATCAGCCCCAGCATTTT	CASIMQSGSNQPQHF
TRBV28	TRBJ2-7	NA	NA	TGTGCCAGCAGTTCCAGGGGATACGAGCAGTACTTC	CASSSRGYEQYF
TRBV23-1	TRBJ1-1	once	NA	TGCGCCAGCAGTCAATCACGTTCCGGCGGGATGAACACTGAAGCTTTCTTT	CASSQSRSGGMNTEAFF
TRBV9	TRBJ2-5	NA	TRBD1	TGTGCCAGCAGCGCCGGGACAGGGAAAGAGACCCAGTACTTC	CASSAGTGKETQYF
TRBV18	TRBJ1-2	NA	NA	TGTGCCAGCTCACCACCGGGTGGCGGTACCTCGTATGGCTACACCTTC	CASSPPGGGTSYGYTF
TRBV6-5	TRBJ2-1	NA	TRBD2	TGTGCCAGCAGTTACTCGTCGGGGGGAGCCTACAATGAGCAGTTCTTC	CASSYSSGGAYNEQFF
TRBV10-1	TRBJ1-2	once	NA	TGCGCCAGCAGTGAGTTTCAGGACAGCGCCTATGGCTACACCTTC	CASSEFQDSAYGYTF
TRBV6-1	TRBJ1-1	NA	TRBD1	TGTGCCAGCAGTGAAGGCCTCGGACAGGGGGCCTCGGTTGCTTTCTTT	CASSEGLGQGASVAFF
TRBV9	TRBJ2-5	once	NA	TGTGCCAGCAGCGGACAGGGAGGAGAGACCCAGTACTTC	CASSGQGGETQYF
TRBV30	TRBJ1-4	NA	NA	TGTGCCTGGAGTGTTCTTGAAAAACTGTTTTTT	CAWSVLEKLFF
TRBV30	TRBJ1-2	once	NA	TGTGCCTGTCACCCCGGACAGAACTATGGCTACACCTTC	CACHPGQNYGYTF
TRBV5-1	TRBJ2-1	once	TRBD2	TGCGCCAGCAGCTTGGCCAAGCGGCTAGCGGGGGGGCCGAACAAAAATGAGCAGTTCTTC	CASSLAKRLAGGPNKNEQFF
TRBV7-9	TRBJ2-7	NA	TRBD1	TGTGCCAGCAGCTCCTGGGACAGGGAAGGCGAGCAGTACTTC	CASSSWDREGEQYF
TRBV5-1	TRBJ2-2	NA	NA	TGCGCCAGCAGCACGGGACTGAACACCGGGGAGCTGTTTTTT	CASSTGLNTGELFF
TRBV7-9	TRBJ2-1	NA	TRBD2	TGTGCCAGCAGCTCCGGGGGGTTGGCCAATGAGCAGTTCTTC	CASSSGGLANEQFF
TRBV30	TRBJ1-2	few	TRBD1	TGTGCCTGGAGCCCTTTTTGGGACAGCCAGAACTATGGCTACACCTTC	CAWSPFWDSQNYGYTF
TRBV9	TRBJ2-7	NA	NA	TGTGCCAGCACCCTCCCAGCGTCTAGGCGGAGGAGCGACGAGCAGTACTTC	CASTLPASRRRSDEQYF
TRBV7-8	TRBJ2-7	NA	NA	TGTGCCAGCAGCCTCCAGGTGGGACTGCAGTACTTC	CASSLQVGLQYF
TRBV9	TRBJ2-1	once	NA	TGTGCCAGCAGCCCAGCTAGCGCTTCCTACAATGAGCAGTTCTTC	CASSPASASYNEQFF
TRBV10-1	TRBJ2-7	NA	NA	TGCGCCAGCAGTGAAGGACTAACCAGCTCCTACGAGCAGTACTTC	CASSEGLTSSYEQYF
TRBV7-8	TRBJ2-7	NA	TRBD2	TGTGCCAGCAGCTTAGCTCGACTAGCGGGCTCCTACGAGCAGTACTTC	CASSLARLAGSYEQYF
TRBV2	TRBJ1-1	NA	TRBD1	TGTGCCAGCAGTGAATTGACAGGGAGGCTGGCTTTCTTT	CASSELTGRLAFF
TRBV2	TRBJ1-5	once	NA	TGTGCCAGCAGTGATGTGAGTAACTTTCAGCCCCAGCATTTT	CASSDVSNFQPQHF
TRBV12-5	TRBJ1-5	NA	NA	TGTGCTAGTGGCCGATCCGGTCAGCCCCAGCATTTT	CASGRSGQPQHF
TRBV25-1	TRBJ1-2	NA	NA	TGTGCCAGCAGTGAGGGTGACTTCGGCTATGGCTACACCTTC	CASSEGDFGYGYTF
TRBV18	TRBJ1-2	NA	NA	TGTGCCAGCTCACCCCCCGGGTCAGTTATTAACTATGGCTACACCTTC	CASSPPGSVINYGYTF
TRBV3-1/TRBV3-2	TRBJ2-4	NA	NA	TGTGCCAGCAGCCAAGTGAACAAGGCCAAAAACATTCAGTACTTC	CASSQVNKAKNIQYF
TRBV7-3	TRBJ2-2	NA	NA	TGTGCCAGCGGCCGGGAGAACACCGGGGAGCTGTTTTTT	CASGRENTGELFF
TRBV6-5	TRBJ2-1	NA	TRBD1	TGTGCCAGCAGACCGAGGACAGGCTCCTACAATGAGCAGTTCTTC	CASRPRTGSYNEQFF
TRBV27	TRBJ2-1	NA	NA	TGTGCCAGCAGTCCCCGAGCGGGCGGGTATGTGAATGAGCAGTTCTTC	CASSPRAGGYVNEQFF
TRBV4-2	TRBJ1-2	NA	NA	TGTGCCAGCAGCCCCGACAGGAACTATGGCTACACCTTC	CASSPDRNYGYTF
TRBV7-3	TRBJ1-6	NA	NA	TGTGCCAGCAGCCCAGGACTACTTTCACCCCTCCACTTT	CASSPGLLSPLHF
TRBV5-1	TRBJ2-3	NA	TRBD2	TGCGCCAGCAGCTCGGGGGGAGGGCCGCAGGGCACAGATACGCAGTATTTT	CASSSGGGPQGTDTQYF
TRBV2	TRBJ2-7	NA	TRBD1	TGTGCCAGCCGGGACAGGGGCTACGAGCAGTACTTC	CASRDRGYEQYF
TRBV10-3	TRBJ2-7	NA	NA	TGTGCCATCAGTGAGGCAGGGGCAAACTCCTACGAGCAGTACTTC	CAISEAGANSYEQYF
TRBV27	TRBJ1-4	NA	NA	TGTGCCAGCAGTTTATTTCCACAGGGCAATTTTGAAAAACTGTTTTTT	CASSLFPQGNFEKLFF
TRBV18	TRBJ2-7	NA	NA	TGTGCCAGCTCACCTCGGGACACCTACGAGCAGTACTTC	CASSPRDTYEQYF
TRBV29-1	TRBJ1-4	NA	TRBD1	TGCAGCGTTGCGAGGGGGCCTAATGAAAAACTGTTTTTT	CSVARGPNEKLFF
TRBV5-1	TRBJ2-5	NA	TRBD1	TGCGCCAGCAGCTTGGAGGGACAGGGCGAGACCCAGTACTTC	CASSLEGQGETQYF
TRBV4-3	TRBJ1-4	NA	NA	TGCGCCAGCAGCCAGGTACGCGGAGCAACTAATGAAAAACTGTTTTTT	CASSQVRGATNEKLFF
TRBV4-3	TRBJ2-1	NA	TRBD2	TGCGCCAGCAGCCAAGACTTTCTATCCTCCCTAGCGGGATACGGCATGAATGAGCAGTTCTTC	CASSQDFLSSLAGYGMNEQFF